A single sample is the source of the 2 T cell receptor beta chains below, sequenced in a study of T cell repertoires in cytomegalovirus infection. TCRdb passed the reads through MiXCR, listing each CDR3 protein once. This table has around 290,000 distinct CDR3 sequences, under 30% appearing once. The sample taken for sequencing was PBMCs. Receptor source: a human donor in good health (CMV status not recorded). Some clones in this sample may be carry-over from other donors' samples.

This clonotype has ten or more counts. V and J are TRBV19 and TRBJ2-1; TRBD1 or TRBD2 may be the D gene (6 bases each). CDR1 and CDR2 from the germline V gene are LNHDA and SQIVND (reference sequence). Trimming left V 5 bases short and J 12 bases short, with 17 bases between. There are 13 residues in the CDR3. CDR3: CASSLPGALGQFF. The CDR3 DNA follows: TGTGCCAGTAGTCTCCCGGGGGCCCTGGGGCAGTTCTTC.

This clonotype showed up just a few times. The chain has TRBV6-6 and TRBJ2-7; possible D gene TRBD2, 5 bases. The CDR3 has 17 amino acids. Per germline, CDR1 MNHNY and CDR2 SVGAGI (reference sequence). V gave up 6 bases and J gave up 3 bases, with 24 bases separating them. CDR3 sequence (DNA): TGTGCCAGCAGCCCACGGGGTATTCTAACTACGAACTACGAGCAGTACTTC. Protein product: CASSPRGILTTNYEQYF.